A selection of T cell receptor beta chains follows, all from one sample in a study of Ad26.COV2.S vaccination and SARS-CoV-2 variants. The method was immunoSEQ multiplex PCR; TCRdb's version includes in-frame clones alone and lacks a portion of them. The sample has roughly 240,000 clones, 88% seen once; the top ten hold about 10%. This specimen was peripheral blood, taken in a trial of Ad26.COV2.S vaccine versus placebo. The receptors come from a person aged 18 to 65 who received the Ad26.COV2.S COVID-19 vaccine or a placebo. CDR3s include the opening cysteine and the closing phenylalanine or tryptophan. The D gene is left open where the match is weak.

TRBV5-4 TRBD1 CASSLTWDRANYGYTF
TRBV19 TRBD1 CASSPWGAGQGRTDTQYF
TRBV11-1 TRBD1 CASSRGQGAITEAFF
TRBV7-8 NA CASSEVGGSETQYF
TRBV27 TRBD2 CASRGLAGTNEQFF
TRBV19 TRBD2 CASSIQAGVGNEQFF
TRBV3-1/TRBV3-2 TRBD2 CASSLISGGFTDTQYF
TRBV5-1 NA CASSPRGNEAKNIQYF
TRBV20-1 NA CSARADGYTF
TRBV19 TRBD1 CASSISRDREAFF
TRBV3-1/TRBV3-2 TRBD2 CASRITGTSVENEQFF
TRBV30 NA CAWNPGDRELFF
TRBV28 TRBD2 CASSGQGLASDGKTQYF
TRBV7-2 NA CASSFQGRGETQYF
TRBV11-3 NA CASSLGSGGQETQYF
TRBV19 NA CASSIGGPGELFF
TRBV7-3 NA CASSLRGNEQFF
TRBV5-1 NA CASSLVPPRGENTEAFF
TRBV4-1 NA CASSQGERAGIPYGYTF
TRBV6-5 NA CASSYGRGRGGDTQYF
TRBV6-5 TRBD1 CASTGQGAGEQYF
TRBV4-2 NA CASSQEGIDVQFPYEQYF
TRBV19 TRBD1 CASSQQPGQGSYEQYF
TRBV10-3 TRBD2 CAIMSGGGEQYF
TRBV7-2 TRBD1 CASSLMGQGASGELFF
TRBV6-6 NA CASSYIGAYNEQFF
TRBV5-1 TRBD1 CASSLVGDLQGNEKLFF
TRBV30 NA CAWNRQSDEQYF
TRBV5-6 NA CASSLGLQTYGYTF
TRBV27 TRBD2 CASSLREGYEQYF
TRBV19 NA CASSLQDSYEQYF
TRBV7-2 NA CASSFWPRHPNTEAFF
TRBV3-1/TRBV3-2 NA CASSQDTTAYEQYF
TRBV30 NA CAWSVGAYNEQFF
TRBV19 NA CASSITLSYEQYF
TRBV27 NA CASSLMALVYNEQFF
TRBV4-2 TRBD2 CASSQEFGRIAGEGAHEQYF
TRBV5-1 TRBD1 CASSLTGTGNTEAFF
TRBV7-9 NA CASIPRTYNEQFF
TRBV4-1 NA CASSQVSVTYEQYF
TRBV10-3 NA CAIKTQGEAFF
TRBV29-1 TRBD1 CSVARGTQTVAFF
TRBV27 TRBD1 CASSWTTGTGIYEQYF
TRBV5-1 NA CASSEGRVFLEKLFF
TRBV15 TRBD2 CATSRVTRLAGGREQYF
TRBV14 NA CASSQGQASYGYTF
TRBV7-8 NA CASSSRLGPGADTQYF
TRBV11-2 NA CASSLDRATDTQYF
TRBV18 NA CASSPKVGAGQPQHF
TRBV11-2 TRBD1 CASSRTGAGGLETQYF
TRBV30 NA CAWSEEFTGANVLTF
TRBV2 NA CASSGSGNEKLFF
TRBV6-5 TRBD1 CASRRGQGTGYTF